These 11 T cell receptor beta chains came from one sample sequenced in a study of shared clonotypes between healthy human individuals. The naive CD8 subset, CD45RO-negative cells positively selected for CCR7, excluded terminally differentiated effector memory CD45RA+ cells. The data were produced by immunoSEQ multiplex PCR, yet TCRdb's version contains in-frame clones alone and is incomplete. This table has roughly 890,000 clones, 80% to 95% appearing once. Sample: naive CD8+ T cells sorted from blood. The receptor source for this set is a man aged 25-40 years in good health.

This chain joins TRBV4-1 and TRBJ2-7; 13 nucleotides match TRBD2. Germline V gene data show CDR1 as MGHRA and CDR2 as YSYEKL. CDR3 size: 16 residues. Trimming removed 4 bases from V and 3 bases from J; junction bases left unmatched: 6. CDR3 in DNA: TGCGCCAGCAGCCCCTCCACTAGCGGGAGGGTCTACGAGCAGTACTTC. Translating it yields CASSPSTSGRVYEQYF.

The V and J genes are TRBV6-1 and TRBJ2-7; 9 nucleotides align to TRBD1. The CDR3 has 15 residues. The germline V gene has CDR1 MNHNS and CDR2 SASEGT. The V and J ends lost 4 bases and 5 bases, in that order; junction bases with no gene match: 9. This CDR3 is CASSATTGGRDEQYF. CDR3 sequence (DNA): TGTGCCAGCAGTGCTACCACAGGGGGCAGGGACGAGCAGTACTTC.

This chain joins TRBV27 and TRBJ2-7; D might be TRBD1 (6 bases). Germline CDR1 reads MNHEY; CDR2 reads SMNVEV (reference sequence). This CDR3 has 15 residues. Trimming took off 5 bases at V and 1 base at J, with 15 bases between the two ends. CDR3: CASSPSSQGSYEQYF. The CDR3 DNA follows: TGTGCCAGCAGTCCCTCCTCTCAGGGGTCCTACGAGCAGTACTTC.

The chain uses TRBV5-5 and TRBJ1-3; D is unresolved. The CDR3 extends over 17 amino acids. V was pared by 4 bases and J by 2 bases, with 19 bases between. Germline V gives CDR1 SGHKS, CDR2 YYEKEE (reference sequence). The chain's CDR3 is CASSPLRPGLTGNTIYF. In DNA form, the CDR3 reads TGTGCCAGCAGCCCCCTCCGCCCGGGGTTAACTGGAAACACCATATATTTT.

This chain uses TRBV7-8 with TRBJ1-2; D is perhaps TRBD1 (6 bases). The CDR3 totals 14 residues. The V gene's germline CDR1 is SGHVS and CDR2 FQNEAQ. V dropped 4 bases and J dropped 0 bases, with 9 bases sitting between them. CDR3 coding DNA: TGTGCCAGCAGCTCAGGACAGACTAACTATGGCTACACCTTC. It specifies CASSSGQTNYGYTF. Looking up the rest from reference TRBV7-8 and TRBJ1-2 gives the full variable domain: GAGVSQSPRYKVAKRGQDVALRCDPISGHVSLFWYQQALGQGPEFLTYFQNEAQLDKSGLPSDRFFAERPEGSVSTLKIQRTQQEDSAVYLCASSSGQTNYGYTFGSGTRLTVV.

This clone was picked up one time. The V gene is TRBV27, the J gene TRBJ2-7, with TRBD1 matching 9 bases. The CDR3 is made up of 16 amino acids. After removal of 5 bases from V and 6 bases from J, the junction contained 14 bases not matched to a gene. Germline CDR1 reads MNHEY; CDR2 reads SMNVEV (reference sequence). The DNA of the CDR3 is TGTGCCAGCAGTCCCTCTTGGGGACAGGGTTTGGTCGAGCAGTACTTC. This codes for CASSPSWGQGLVEQYF.

The chain carries TRBV11-3 and TRBJ2-3; D is unclear. V shed 3 bases and J shed 4 bases, with 8 bases lying between them. Germline assignment: CDR1 SGHNT and CDR2 YENEEA. The CDR3 covers 13 residues. This CDR3 reads CASSFLLSDTQYF. The CDR3 bases are TGTGCCAGCAGCTTCCTGCTGTCAGATACGCAGTATTTT.

The V call is TRBV4-3, the J call TRBJ1-1, with D tentatively TRBD1 (6 bases). Germline V gives CDR1 LGHNA, CDR2 YSLEER. This CDR3 spans 14 amino acids. V was shortened by 4 bases and J by 0 bases, with 9 bases between the two germline ends. CDR3 residues: CASSLTGMNTEAFF. CDR3 coding DNA: TGCGCCAGCAGCCTGACAGGAATGAACACTGAAGCTTTCTTT.

V usage is TRBV27 and J usage is TRBJ2-1; TRBD1 is a possible D gene (5 bases). V was shortened by 10 bases and J by 3 bases, with 19 bases between the two germline ends. The germline V gene encodes CDR1 MNHEY and CDR2 SMNVEV (reference sequence). The CDR3 is 15 amino acids. CDR3 coding DNA: TGTGCCACTCTATCGGACGCAGGGAACTACAATGAGCAGTTCTTC. It encodes CATLSDAGNYNEQFF.

The rearrangement joins TRBV28 to TRBJ2-7; the D gene is possibly TRBD1 (5 bases). Germline assignment: CDR1 MDHEN and CDR2 SYDVKM. V dropped 0 bases and J dropped 7 bases, with 13 bases sitting between them. CDR3 length: 14 amino acids. The CDR3 nucleotides read TGTGCCAGCAGTTTATGGGACCCGAAGGGGGAGCAGTACTTC. Amino acid sequence: CASSLWDPKGEQYF.

V and J are TRBV18 and TRBJ1-5, with a possible D match to TRBD1 (5 bases). This CDR3 comprises 12 residues. Per the germline V gene, CDR1 is KGHSH and CDR2 is LQKENI. Trimming stripped 5 bases from V and 6 bases from J, with 8 bases between. The CDR3 DNA follows: TGTGCCAGCTCAGCCCAGGGTCAGCCCCAGCATTTT. It codes for CASSAQGQPQHF. Full variable domain (rest looked up from reference TRBV18 and TRBJ1-5): NAGVMQNPRHLVRRRGQEARLRCSPMKGHSHVYWYRQLPEEGLKFMVYLQKENIIDESGMPKERFSAEFPKEGPSILRIQQVVRGDSAAYFCASSAQGQPQHFGDGTRLSIL.